Included here is one T cell receptor (beta chain) sequence, with context. Its antigen specificity is not known. There are no base qualities to consult, and no much larger clone falls within one base. The entire amount of isolated RNA was reverse transcribed using the High Capacity cDNA Reverse Transcription Kit, so the sequenced TCRB transcripts were expressed ones. Deep immunoSEQ sequencing was applied to naive, central memory and regulatory T cell samples, giving an average of roughly 3.5 million total reads per sample. After sorted cells were lysed in RLT buffer, RNA was extracted with DNase-treated RNeasy Micro or Mini kits, with the choice depending on cell number. Each cell subset was processed on its own to prevent cross-contamination, while patient and healthy donor samples were processed together. The immunoSEQ multiplex PCR was used to amplify TCRB sequences from cDNA, generating 87-bp fragments that spanned the CDR3 region. Sequencing of the amplicons was performed on the Illumina HiSeq platform. Under the source paper's analysis protocol: Synthetic template baselines were used to correct PCR bias computationally, reads within Hamming distance 2 were collapsed, and singletons that could not be merged were discarded. Reads were aligned against IMGT so that V, D and J genes, CDR3 length and insertions or deletions at six rearrangement sites could be assigned. Clonotype counts were normalized to sorted cell number within each subset before computing true diversity and Gini coefficients with the tcR R package. The overlap coefficient, calculated on TCRB nucleotide sequences, was used to measure repertoire sharing. Out-of-frame TCRB sequences from naive cells were analyzed to stand in for the pre-selection repertoire. In TCRdb, the immuneACCESS table is reduced to in-frame sequences with V and J assigned. These tables do not hold every clone; where another copy was compared, an unresolved V gene accounts for under half, and the others remain unexplained. V and J calls and clone size are given by that table; D and trimming were obtained from the DNA. This sample gives 300,000 to 450,000 clones in total; around 12% of them show up just once. The top ten clonotypes cover around 0.0099% of the sample.

The sample originates from a study of beta chain features in type 1 diabetes (dated by TCRdb to between 2017 and 2018). About the investigation overall: Patients and healthy donors did not differ in mean age, gender distribution, total cell number or subset yield. In the study, recently diagnosed type 1 diabetes patients and matched healthy donors were compared on the TCRB repertoires of their sorted circulating CD4+ T cell subsets. Naive and central memory subsets were obtained from all 30 or so donors, but regulatory and stem cell-like memory subsets were isolated from only 8 patients and roughly 8 healthy donors. A total of roughly 98,000,000 sorted cells were examined across all samples, and RNA yield correlated strongly with the number of cells per subset. Study-wide conclusions, independent of this receptor: Sequencing cDNA rather than genomic DNA could over-represent highly expressing activated cells, although activation and CD3 levels did not differ between groups. Patients with type 1 diabetes made fewer insertions and deleted more nucleotides at VDJ recombination sites, implying thymic rearrangement abnormalities. Shorter templates might be favored by PCR, yet because patient and control samples were amplified and corrected together, any such skew would affect both groups equally. Naive, central memory and regulatory TCRB repertoires appeared to be more alike among patients than among healthy donors. Type 1 diabetes patients showed a moderate but significant shortening of TCRB CDR3 length in all four CD4+ subsets. Only small numbers of individuals were included in the HLA sub-analyses, which left unresolved whether HLA type had any influence on TCRB rearrangement.

Looking up the germline V gene (reference sequence) yields CDR1 MNHNY and CDR2 SVGAGI. Inclusive of the bounding cysteine and phenylalanine, the CDR3 is 13 residues long. The DNA shown is the 39-base CDR3, in frame from base 1. V and J are truncated by 2 bases and 4 bases respectively, leaving an intervening sequence of 7 bases. A single peripheral blood draw of about 116 mL on average was collected from each donor into heparinised tubes. Naive, central memory, regulatory and stem cell-like memory CD4+ T cells were sorted on a BD FACSAria II using a panel including CD45RO, CCR7, CD25, CD127, CD95 and CD27. All sorted populations exceeded 95% purity. PBMCs were separated immediately by Lymphoprep density gradient centrifugation and were stained directly, without being cultured. Samples were stained and sorted in pairs, with one healthy donor and one patient per experiment, so that batch effects were minimized.

This sequence originates from a woman aged 18-30 years with type 1 diabetes. Sequenced input: naive CD4+ T cells from blood. The meaning of the sample's cell subset or site label: true naive CD4+ T cells. This chain joins TRBV6-6 to TRBJ2-3; there is no confident call for the D gene. This receptor has the CDR3 CASSYNRPDTQYF. The sequenced DNA is TGTGCCAGCAGTTACAACAGACCAGATACGCAGTATTTT.